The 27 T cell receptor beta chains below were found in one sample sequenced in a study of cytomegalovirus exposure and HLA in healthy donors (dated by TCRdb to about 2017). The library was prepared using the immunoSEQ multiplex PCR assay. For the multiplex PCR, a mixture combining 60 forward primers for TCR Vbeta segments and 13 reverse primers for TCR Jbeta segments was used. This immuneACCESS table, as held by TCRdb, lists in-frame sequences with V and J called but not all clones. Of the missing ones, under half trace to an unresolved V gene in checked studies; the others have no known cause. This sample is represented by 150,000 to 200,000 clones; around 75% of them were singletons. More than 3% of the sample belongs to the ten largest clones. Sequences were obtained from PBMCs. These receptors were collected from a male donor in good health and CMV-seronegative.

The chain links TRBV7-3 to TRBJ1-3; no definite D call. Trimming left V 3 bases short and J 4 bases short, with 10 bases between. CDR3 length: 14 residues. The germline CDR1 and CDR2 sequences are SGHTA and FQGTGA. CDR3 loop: CASSLDGGGNTIYF. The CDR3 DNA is TGTGCCAGCAGCTTGGACGGCGGGGGAAACACCATATATTTT. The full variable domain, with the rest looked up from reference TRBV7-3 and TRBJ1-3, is GAGVSQTPSNKVTEKGKYVELRCDPISGHTALYWYRQSLGQGPEFLIYFQGTGAADDSGLPNDRFFAVRPEGSVSTLKIQRTERGDSAVYLCASSLDGGGNTIYFGEGSWLTVV.

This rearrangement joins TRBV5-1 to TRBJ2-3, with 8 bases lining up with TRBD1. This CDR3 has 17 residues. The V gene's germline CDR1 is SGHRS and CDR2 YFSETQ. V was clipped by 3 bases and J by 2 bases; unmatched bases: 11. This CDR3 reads CASSSWAGQEFTDTQYF. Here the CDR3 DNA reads TGCGCCAGCAGCTCCTGGGCGGGACAGGAATTCACAGATACGCAGTATTTT.

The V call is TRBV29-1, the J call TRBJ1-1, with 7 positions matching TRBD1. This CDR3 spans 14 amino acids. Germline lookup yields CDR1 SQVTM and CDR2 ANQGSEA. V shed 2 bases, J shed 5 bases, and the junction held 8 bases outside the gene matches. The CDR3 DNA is TGCAGCGTTGAAACAGGGGCCCGCACGACTGAAGCTTTCTTT. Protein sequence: CSVETGARTTEAFF.

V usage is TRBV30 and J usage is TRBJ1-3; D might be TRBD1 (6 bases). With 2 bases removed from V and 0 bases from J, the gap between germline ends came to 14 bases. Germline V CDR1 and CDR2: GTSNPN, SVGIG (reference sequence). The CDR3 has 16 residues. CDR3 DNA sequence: TGTGCCTGGAGTAGAGGGTGGACAGACTCTGGAAACACCATATATTTT. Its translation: CAWSRGWTDSGNTIYF.

The CDR3 loop reads CASSLRELQWTSGYEQYF. The CDR3 coding sequence is TGTGCCAGCAGCTTGAGGGAGCTACAGTGGACTAGCGGGTACGAGCAGTACTTC. This rearrangement joins TRBV5-6 to TRBJ2-7, with 11 bases lining up with TRBD2. The trim removed 1 base at V and 4 bases at J, leaving 13 bases unmatched. Germline V CDR1 and CDR2: SGHDT, YYEEEE. The CDR3 length is 18 residues.

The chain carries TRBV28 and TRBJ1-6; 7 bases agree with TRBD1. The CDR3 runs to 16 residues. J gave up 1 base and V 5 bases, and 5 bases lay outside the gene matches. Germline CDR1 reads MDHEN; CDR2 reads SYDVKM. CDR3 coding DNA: TGTGCCAGCAGTGAGGAGGGGGCTTCCTATAATTCACCCCTCCACTTT. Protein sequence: CASSEEGASYNSPLHF.

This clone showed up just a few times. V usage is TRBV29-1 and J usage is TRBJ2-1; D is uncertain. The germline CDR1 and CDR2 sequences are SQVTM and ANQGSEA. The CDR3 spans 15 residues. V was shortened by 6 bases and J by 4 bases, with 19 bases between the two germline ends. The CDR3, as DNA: TGCAGCGTCCGATTGAGGCTTACCCCGTACAATGAGCAGTTCTTC. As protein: CSVRLRLTPYNEQFF.

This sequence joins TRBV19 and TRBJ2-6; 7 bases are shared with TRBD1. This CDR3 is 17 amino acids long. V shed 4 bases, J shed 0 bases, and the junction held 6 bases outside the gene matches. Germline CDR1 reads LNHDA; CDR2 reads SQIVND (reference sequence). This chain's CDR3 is CASSRGQSNSGANVLTF. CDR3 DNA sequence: TGTGCCAGTAGTAGGGGACAGAGCAACTCTGGGGCCAACGTCCTGACTTTC.

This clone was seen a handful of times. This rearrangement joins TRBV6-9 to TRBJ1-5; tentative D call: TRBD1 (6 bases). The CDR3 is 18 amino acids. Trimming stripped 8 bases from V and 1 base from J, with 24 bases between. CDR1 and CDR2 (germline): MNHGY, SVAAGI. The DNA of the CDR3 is TGTGCCAGCGGAGTCGTTGGACCTGGACAGAGAAGCAATCAGCCCCAGCATTTT. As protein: CASGVVGPGQRSNQPQHF.

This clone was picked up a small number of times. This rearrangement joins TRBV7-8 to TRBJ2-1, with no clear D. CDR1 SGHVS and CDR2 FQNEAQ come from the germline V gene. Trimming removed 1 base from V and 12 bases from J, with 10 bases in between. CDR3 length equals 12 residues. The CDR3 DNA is TGTGCCAGCAGCTTAGAAGGTAGCAGGCAGTTCTTC. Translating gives CASSLEGSRQFF. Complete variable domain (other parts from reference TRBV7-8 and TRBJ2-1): GAGVSQSPRYKVAKRGQDVALRCDPISGHVSLFWYQQALGQGPEFLTYFQNEAQLDKSGLPSDRFFAERPEGSVSTLKIQRTQQEDSAVYLCASSLEGSRQFFGPGTRLTVL.

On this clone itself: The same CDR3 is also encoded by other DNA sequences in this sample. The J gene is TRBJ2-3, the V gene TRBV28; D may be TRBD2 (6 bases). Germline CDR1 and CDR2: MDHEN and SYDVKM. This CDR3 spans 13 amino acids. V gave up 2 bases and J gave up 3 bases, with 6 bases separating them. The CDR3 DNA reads TGTGCCAGCAGTTTAGGGGGGACAGATACGCAGTATTTT. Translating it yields CASSLGGTDTQYF.

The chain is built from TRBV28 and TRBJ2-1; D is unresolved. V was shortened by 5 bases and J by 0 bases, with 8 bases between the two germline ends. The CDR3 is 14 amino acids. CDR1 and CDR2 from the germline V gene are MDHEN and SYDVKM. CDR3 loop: CASSEMPSYNEQFF. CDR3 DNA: TGTGCCAGCAGTGAGATGCCCTCCTACAATGAGCAGTTCTTC.

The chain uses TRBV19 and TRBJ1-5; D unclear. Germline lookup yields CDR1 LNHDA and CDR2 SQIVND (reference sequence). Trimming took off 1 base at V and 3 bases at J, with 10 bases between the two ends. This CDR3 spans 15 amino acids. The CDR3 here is CASSIVGGPNQPQHF. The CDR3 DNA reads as TGTGCCAGTAGTATAGTAGGAGGCCCCAATCAGCCCCAGCATTTT.

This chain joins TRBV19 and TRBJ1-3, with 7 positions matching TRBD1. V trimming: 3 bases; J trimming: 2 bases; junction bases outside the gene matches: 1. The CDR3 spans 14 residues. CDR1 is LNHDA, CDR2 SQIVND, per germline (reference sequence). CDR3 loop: CASSIQGAGNTIYF. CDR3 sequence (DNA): TGTGCCAGTAGTATCCAGGGGGCTGGAAACACCATATATTTT.

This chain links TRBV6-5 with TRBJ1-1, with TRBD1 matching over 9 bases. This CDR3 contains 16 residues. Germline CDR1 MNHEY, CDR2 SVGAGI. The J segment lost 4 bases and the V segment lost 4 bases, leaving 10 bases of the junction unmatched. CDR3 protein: CASSSIDRGKGTEAFF. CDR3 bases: TGTGCCAGCAGTTCAATCGACAGGGGGAAGGGCACTGAAGCTTTCTTT.

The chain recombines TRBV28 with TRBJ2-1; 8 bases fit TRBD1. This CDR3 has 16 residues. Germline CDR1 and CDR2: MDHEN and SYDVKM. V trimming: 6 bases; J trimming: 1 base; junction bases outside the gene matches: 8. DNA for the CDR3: TGTGCCAGCAGCTATCCTGACAGGGGATCCTACAATGAGCAGTTCTTC. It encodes CASSYPDRGSYNEQFF.

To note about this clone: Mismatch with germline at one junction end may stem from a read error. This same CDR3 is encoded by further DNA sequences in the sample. The CDR3 sequence is CASSPPRQGGGQPQHF. Here the CDR3 DNA reads TGTGCCAGCAGTCCACCTCGGCAGGGAGGAGGTCAGCCCCAACATTTT. V is TRBV28 and J is TRBJ1-5, with TRBD1 as a possible D gene (5 bases). The germline V gene has CDR1 MDHEN and CDR2 SYDVKM. This CDR3 region has 16 residues.

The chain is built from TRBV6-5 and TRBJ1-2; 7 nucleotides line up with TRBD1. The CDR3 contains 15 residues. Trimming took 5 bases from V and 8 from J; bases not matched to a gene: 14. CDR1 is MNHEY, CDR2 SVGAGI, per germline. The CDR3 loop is CASSRRQGFAEGYTF. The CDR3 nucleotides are TGTGCCAGCAGTCGCCGACAGGGTTTCGCAGAGGGCTACACCTTC.

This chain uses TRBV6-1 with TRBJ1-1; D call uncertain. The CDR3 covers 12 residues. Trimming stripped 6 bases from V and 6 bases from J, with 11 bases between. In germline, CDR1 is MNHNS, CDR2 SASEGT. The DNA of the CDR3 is TGTGCCAGCAGGACGGGGTGGGCTGAAGCTTTCTTT. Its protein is CASRTGWAEAFF.

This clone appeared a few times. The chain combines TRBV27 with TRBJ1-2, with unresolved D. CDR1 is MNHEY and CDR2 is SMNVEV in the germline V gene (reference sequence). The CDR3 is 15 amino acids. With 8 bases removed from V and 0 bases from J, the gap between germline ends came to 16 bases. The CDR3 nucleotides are TGTGCCAGCGGGCCGGCCGGCCGAACTAACTATGGCTACACCTTC. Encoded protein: CASGPAGRTNYGYTF.

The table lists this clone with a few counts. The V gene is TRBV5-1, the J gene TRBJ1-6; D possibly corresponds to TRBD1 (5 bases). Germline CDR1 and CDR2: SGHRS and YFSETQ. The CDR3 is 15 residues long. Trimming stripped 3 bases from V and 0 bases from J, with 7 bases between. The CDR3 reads CASSSDSSYNSPLHF. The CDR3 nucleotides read TGCGCCAGCAGCTCCGACAGCTCCTATAATTCACCCCTCCACTTT.

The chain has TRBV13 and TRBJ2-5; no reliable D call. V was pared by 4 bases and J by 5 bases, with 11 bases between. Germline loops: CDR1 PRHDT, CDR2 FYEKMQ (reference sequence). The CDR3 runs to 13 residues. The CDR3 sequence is CASSSLGWETQYF. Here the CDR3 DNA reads TGTGCCAGCAGCTCGCTCGGTTGGGAGACCCAGTACTTC. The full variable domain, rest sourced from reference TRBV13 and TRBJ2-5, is AAGVIQSPRHLIKEKRETATLKCYPIPRHDTVYWYQQGPGQDPQFLISFYEKMQSDKGSIPDRFSAQQFSDYHSELNMSSLELGDSALYFCASSSLGWETQYFGPGTRLLVL.

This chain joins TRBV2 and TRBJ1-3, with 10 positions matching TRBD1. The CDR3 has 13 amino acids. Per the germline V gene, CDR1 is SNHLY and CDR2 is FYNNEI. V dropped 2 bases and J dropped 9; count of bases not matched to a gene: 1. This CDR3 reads CASSERTGGTIYF. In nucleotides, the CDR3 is TGTGCCAGCAGTGAAAGGACAGGGGGCACCATATATTTT.

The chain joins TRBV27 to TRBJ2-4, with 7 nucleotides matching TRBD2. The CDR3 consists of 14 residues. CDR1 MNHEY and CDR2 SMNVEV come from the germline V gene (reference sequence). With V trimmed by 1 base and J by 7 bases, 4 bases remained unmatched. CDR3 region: CASSLYTGGNIQYF. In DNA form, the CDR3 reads TGTGCCAGCAGTTTATATACCGGGGGGAACATTCAGTACTTC.

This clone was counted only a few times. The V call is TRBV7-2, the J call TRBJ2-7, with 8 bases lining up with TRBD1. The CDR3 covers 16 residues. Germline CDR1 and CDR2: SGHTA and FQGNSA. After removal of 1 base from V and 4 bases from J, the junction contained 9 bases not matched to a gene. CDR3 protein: CASSLGWGDRSYEQYF. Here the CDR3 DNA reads TGTGCCAGCAGCTTAGGGTGGGGGGACAGGAGTTACGAGCAGTACTTC.

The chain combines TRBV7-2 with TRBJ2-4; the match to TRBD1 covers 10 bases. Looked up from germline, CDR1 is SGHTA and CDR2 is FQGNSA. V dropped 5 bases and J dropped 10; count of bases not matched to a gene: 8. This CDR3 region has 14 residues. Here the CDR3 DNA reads TGTGCCAGCAGCAGACAGGGGGCGCGGGAGATTCAGTACTTC. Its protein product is CASSRQGAREIQYF.

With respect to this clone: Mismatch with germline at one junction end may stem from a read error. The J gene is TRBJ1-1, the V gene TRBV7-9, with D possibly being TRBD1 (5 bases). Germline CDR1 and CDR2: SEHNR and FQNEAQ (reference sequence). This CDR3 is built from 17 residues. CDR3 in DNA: TGTTCCAGCAGCCCATCGGGGGATGGGGCTGGGAACACTGAAGCTTTCTTT. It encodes CSSSPSGDGAGNTEAFF.